The clone carrying this T cell receptor beta chain was detected only a few times. Its antigen is currently unknown. The sample originates from a study of cytomegalovirus exposure and HLA in healthy donors. Whole-study findings and limits: What was likely a sequencing artifact was a cluster of highly shared sequence variants. 87-base-pair reads could not separate some V segments, including TRBV6-2 and TRBV6-3. HLA allele associations emerged for roughly 16,000 TCR beta sequences in a later analysis, at 0.05 false discovery rate. When analyzed later, a missense DCLRE1C variant was found to be linked to TCR beta V- and J-gene trimming.

Germline assignment: CDR1 MNHEY and CDR2 SMNVEV (reference sequence). The CDR3 consists of 14 residues. V shed 5 bases and J shed 4 bases, with 14 bases lying between them. PCR involved 60 Vbeta and 13 Jbeta primers. Sequenced by immunoSEQ multiplex PCR; TCRdb stores in-frame clones only, minus some. The sample consists of 100,000 to 150,000 clones, about 82% of them appearing once. The chain couples TRBV27 to TRBJ2-5; TRBD1 is a possible D gene (6 bases). This TCR was recovered from a boy between 10 and 17 years old in good health and CMV-seronegative. The sequenced sample was PBMCs. CDR3 region: CASSRNRVGETQYF. The CDR3 coding sequence is TGTGCCAGCAGTAGGAACAGGGTCGGAGAGACCCAGTACTTC.